This is a list of T cell receptor beta chains from one sample in a study of blood T cells in healthy people across ages. MiXCR, run by TCRdb on the 5' RACE reads, gives a single entry per CDR3 protein. The table has 600,000 or so distinct CDR3 sequences, about 30% seen once. Material: blood. The receptors here all came from a woman over 75 in good health. CDR3s include the opening cysteine and the closing phenylalanine or tryptophan. D genes are given only for firm matches. The listing skips clone size in some rows; elsewhere it reads once, few, many or a size class.

TRBJ2-1 NA TRBV20-1 NA CSARDLQRPQQFF TGCAGTGCTAGAGATCTTCAGCGGCCCCAGCAGTTCTTC
TRBJ1-1 NA TRBV28 NA CASRLWVPTVNTEAFF TGTGCCAGCAGGTTATGGGTTCCCACAGTGAACACTGAAGCTTTCTTT
TRBJ1-1 TRBD1 TRBV6-6 NA CASSYSTGAVNTEAFF TGTGCCAGCAGTTACTCGACAGGGGCGGTGAACACTGAAGCTTTCTTT
TRBJ1-4 NA TRBV12-3/TRBV12-4 few CASSFRGGDRSTNEKLFF TGTGCCAGCAGTTTTCGGGGGGGAGACAGGTCTACTAATGAAAAACTGTTTTTT
TRBJ1-1 TRBD1 TRBV29-1 few CSVDGTGNTEAFF TGCAGCGTTGATGGGACAGGGAACACTGAAGCTTTCTTT
TRBJ1-2 NA TRBV6-1 NA CASSRAGDGYTF TGTGCCAGCAGCAGAGCAGGGGATGGCTACACCTTC
TRBJ2-3 NA TRBV5-5 many CASSLTSRVDTQYF TGTGCCAGCAGCCTTACTAGCAGAGTAGATACGCAGTATTTT
TRBJ2-2 TRBD1 TRBV12-5 few CASGLGTGGTGELFF TGTGCTAGTGGTTTGGGTACAGGGGGCACCGGGGAGCTGTTTTTT
TRBJ2-5 TRBD2 TRBV6-2/TRBV6-3 NA CASSYGASGVETQYF TGTGCCAGCAGTTACGGGGCTAGCGGGGTTGAGACCCAGTACTTC
TRBJ2-7 NA TRBV5-1 NA CASSFMREAPYEQYF TGCGCCAGCAGCTTTATGCGGGAAGCACCCTACGAGCAGTACTTC
TRBJ2-2 TRBD1 TRBV5-6 NA CASSLRRTGGNTGELFF TGTGCCAGCAGCTTGCGTAGGACAGGGGGTAACACCGGGGAGCTGTTTTTT
TRBJ2-6 NA TRBV4-3 NA CASSLTHGAGANVLTF TGCGCCAGCAGCCTTACTCATGGAGCGGGGGCCAACGTCCTGACTTTC
TRBJ1-5 NA TRBV7-8 NA CASSLFSADSNQPQHF TGTGCCAGCAGCCTGTTCTCGGCAGATAGCAATCAGCCCCAGCATTTT
TRBJ2-7 TRBD2 TRBV20-1 NA CSARSGLAGAQETRYF TGCAGTGCTAGATCAGGGTTAGCGGGGGCACAAGAGACCCGGTACTTC
TRBJ1-2 NA TRBV29-1 many CSVEDLGRRRDYGYTF TGCAGCGTTGAAGATCTGGGCAGACGAAGGGACTATGGCTACACCTTC
TRBJ2-7 NA TRBV18 NA CASSPLVTGHREQYF TGTGCCAGCTCCCCCCTGGTAACAGGGCATCGCGAGCAGTACTTC
TRBJ2-3 TRBD2 TRBV7-3 many CASSLRPRGGADTQYF TGTGCCAGCAGCTTACGGCCTCGGGGGGGCGCAGATACGCAGTATTTT
TRBJ2-7 TRBD1 TRBV10-3 many CAISEPGQTTYEQYF TGTGCCATCAGTGAGCCGGGACAGACTACCTACGAGCAGTACTTC
TRBJ2-7 NA TRBV7-7 few CASSLDGLPLGTERFEQYF TGTGCTAGCAGCTTAGACGGACTTCCCCTCGGGACGGAAAGATTCGAGCAGTACTTC
TRBJ1-4 TRBD1 TRBV5-1 NA CASSRTGTNEKLFF TGCGCCAGCAGCCGGACAGGGACTAATGAAAAACTGTTTTTT
TRBJ2-1 NA TRBV5-1 NA CASSLGEDEQFF TGCGCCAGCAGCTTGGGGGAGGATGAGCAGTTCTTC
TRBJ1-5 NA TRBV6-1 NA CASSEEGGGGQPQHF TGTGCCAGCAGTGAAGAGGGGGGGGGCGGTCAGCCCCAGCATTTT
TRBJ2-2 NA TRBV7-7 few CASKNRVDGELFF TGTGCCAGCAAGAACAGGGTGGACGGGGAGCTGTTTTTT
TRBJ1-6 NA TRBV13 NA CASNLDRDSPLHF TGTGCCAGCAACTTAGACAGAGATTCACCCCTCCACTTT
TRBJ1-5 NA TRBV12-3/TRBV12-4 NA CASSLRQDLGGGNQPQHF TGTGCCAGCAGTTTGAGGCAGGACTTAGGAGGGGGCAATCAGCCCCAGCATTTT
TRBJ1-2 NA TRBV7-3 NA CVSSLTGNYGYTF TGTGTCAGCAGCTTAACAGGGAACTATGGCTACACCTTC
TRBJ2-5 NA TRBV6-1 many CASSEGAGQGQETQYF TGTGCCAGCAGTGAGGGGGCAGGGCAGGGCCAAGAGACCCAGTACTTC
TRBJ2-7 NA TRBV7-8 many CASSLGVGYDRQYF TGTGCCAGCAGCTTAGGGGTAGGGTATGATCGGCAGTACTTC
TRBJ1-1 NA TRBV20-1 many CSARSGRSYTEAFF TGCAGTGCTAGATCAGGCCGTTCCTACACTGAAGCTTTCTTT
TRBJ1-1 NA TRBV5-1 NA CASSQGTLNTGAFF TGCGCCAGCAGCCAAGGGACACTCAACACTGGAGCTTTCTTT
TRBJ1-5 NA TRBV7-2 many CASSPSPGANQPQHF TGTGCCAGCAGCCCCTCCCCCGGAGCCAATCAGCCCCAGCATTTT
TRBJ1-1 TRBD1 TRBV5-1 many CASRPTLRGSTEAFF TGCGCCAGCAGACCCACTCTCAGGGGGTCCACTGAAGCTTTCTTT
TRBJ2-3 TRBD1 TRBV7-2 few CASSTRDRTTYTDTQYF TGTGCCAGCAGCACCCGGGACAGGACAACCTACACAGATACGCAGTATTTT
TRBJ2-1 NA TRBV6-2/TRBV6-3 NA CASTLTGSYNEQFF TGTGCCAGCACACTAACAGGGTCCTACAATGAGCAGTTCTTC
TRBJ2-7 NA TRBV7-2 many CASSFSQSYEQYF TGTGCCAGCAGCTTCTCCCAGTCCTACGAGCAGTACTTC
TRBJ1-3 TRBD1 TRBV20-1 NA CSAKGTVSGNTIYF TGCAGTGCGAAAGGGACAGTTTCTGGAAATACCATATATTTT
TRBJ2-3 NA TRBV4-2 many CASSRAGDTQYF TGTGCCAGCAGCCGAGCAGGAGATACGCAGTATTTT
TRBJ2-7 TRBD1 TRBV30 many CAWSAMDRGPYEQYF TGTGCCTGGAGTGCAATGGACAGGGGGCCCTACGAGCAGTACTTC
TRBJ2-5 NA TRBV7-9 NA CASSQRRSRDSPNEQYF TGTGCCAGCAGCCAAAGACGCTCCCGGGACTCCCCTAATGAGCAGTACTTC
TRBJ1-6 TRBD1 TRBV5-1 NA CASSPGQGAQVGSPLHF TGCGCCAGCAGCCCGGGACAGGGGGCGCAGGTTGGCTCACCCCTCCACTTT
TRBJ1-5 NA TRBV20-1 few CSAILSGSNQPQHF TGCAGTGCTATATTATCAGGGAGCAATCAGCCCCAGCATTTT
TRBJ1-5 NA TRBV7-2 many CASSPLPLSNQPQHF TGTGCCAGCAGCCCCCTCCCGCTTAGCAATCAGCCCCAGCATTTT
TRBJ1-2 NA TRBV30 NA CAWSVRPDYGYTF TGTGCCTGGAGTGTCCGGCCCGACTATGGCTACACCTTC
TRBJ2-5 TRBD2 TRBV5-1 many CASSILAGAEETQYF TGCGCCAGCAGCATACTAGCGGGGGCGGAAGAGACCCAGTACTTC
TRBJ2-5 NA TRBV10-3 many CAISESVQETQYF TGTGCCATCAGTGAGTCGGTCCAAGAGACCCAGTACTTC
TRBJ2-5 NA TRBV20-1 many CSARQDQETQYF TGCAGTGCTAGACAGGACCAAGAGACCCAGTACTTC
TRBJ2-3 TRBD2 TRBV29-1 NA CSVSIRAGGRDTQYF TGCAGCGTATCTATTCGTGCGGGGGGTAGAGATACGCAGTATTTT
TRBJ2-7 NA TRBV11-1 many CASSLSRAEQYF TGTGCCAGCAGCTTAAGCAGGGCCGAGCAGTACTTC
TRBJ2-4 NA TRBV9 few CASSPPAVSEAQYF TGTGCCAGCAGCCCCCCGGCGGTTTCAGAGGCCCAGTACTTC
TRBJ1-2 TRBD1 TRBV5-1 NA CASSGGDRENGGYTF TGCGCCAGCAGCGGTGGGGACAGGGAGAATGGCGGCTACACCTTC
TRBJ1-5 TRBD1 TRBV20-1 NA CSARDREYNQPQHF TGCAGTGCTAGGGACAGGGAATATAATCAGCCCCAGCATTTT
TRBJ2-6 TRBD2 TRBV20-1 many CSAQGLAGTYSGANVLTF TGCAGTGCCCAAGGACTAGCGGGAACCTACTCTGGGGCCAACGTCCTGACTTTC
TRBJ2-3 TRBD1 TRBV5-1 many CASSPPHPGQGEYSSTDTQYF TGCGCCAGCAGCCCGCCTCACCCGGGACAGGGTGAGTATTCCAGCACAGATACGCAGTATTTT
TRBJ1-4 NA TRBV5-1 few CASSPGGGQREKLFF TGCGCCAGCAGCCCTGGCGGGGGGCAGAGAGAAAAACTGTTTTTT
TRBJ1-2 NA TRBV30 NA CAWSVGIGGGYTF TGTGCCTGGAGTGTTGGGATCGGGGGAGGCTACACCTTC
TRBJ2-1 NA TRBV20-1 NA CSARDLAEGAYNEQFF TGCAGTGCTAGAGATCTGGCAGAGGGAGCCTACAATGAGCAGTTCTTC
TRBJ1-1 NA TRBV7-2 NA CASSLTFGRETEAFF TGTGCCAGCAGCCTAACATTCGGGAGGGAAACTGAAGCTTTCTTT
TRBJ1-2 NA TRBV12-3/TRBV12-4 many CASSLTGPYGYTF TGTGCCAGCAGTTTAACGGGTCCTTATGGCTACACCTTC
TRBJ2-5 NA TRBV29-1 NA CSVAPGKETQYF TGCAGCGTTGCTCCAGGAAAAGAGACCCAGTACTTC
TRBJ2-7 TRBD2 TRBV20-1 many CSAPESTSGGREQYF TGCAGTGCTCCCGAGTCGACTAGCGGGGGTCGGGAGCAGTACTTC